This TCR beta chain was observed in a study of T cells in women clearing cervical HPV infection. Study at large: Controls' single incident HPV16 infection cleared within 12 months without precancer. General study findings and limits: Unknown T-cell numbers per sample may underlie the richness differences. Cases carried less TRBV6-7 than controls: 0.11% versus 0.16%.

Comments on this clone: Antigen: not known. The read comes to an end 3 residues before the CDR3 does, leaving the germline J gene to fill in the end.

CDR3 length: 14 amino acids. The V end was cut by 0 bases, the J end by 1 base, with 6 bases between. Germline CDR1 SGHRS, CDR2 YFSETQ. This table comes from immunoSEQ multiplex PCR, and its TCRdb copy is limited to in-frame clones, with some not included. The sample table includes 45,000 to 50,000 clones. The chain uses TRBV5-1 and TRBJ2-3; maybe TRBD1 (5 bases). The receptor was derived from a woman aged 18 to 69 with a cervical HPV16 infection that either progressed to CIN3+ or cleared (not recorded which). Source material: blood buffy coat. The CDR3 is CASSLEGGTDTQYF. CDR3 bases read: TGCGCCAGCAGCTTGGAAGGGGGCACAGATACG.